This T cell receptor beta chain was profiled in a study of T-cell reconstitution after alpha-beta-depleted transplantation in children. Molecular barcoding with unique molecular identifiers was used for the TCRbeta library. TCRdb used MiXCR to reprocess the PCR reads, holding one entry per CDR3 protein. In the table there are 180,000 or so distinct CDR3 sequences, about 6% of which are singletons. This clonotype was counted ten times or more. The material was PBMCs, obtained before TCRalphabeta/CD19-depleted stem cell transplant. This clonotype was sampled from a girl less than two years old with combined immunodeficiency, due to receive a stem cell transplant.

The CDR3 spells CSASKGPGLADTQYF. Written as DNA, the CDR3 is TGCAGTGCTAGTAAAGGGCCGGGTTTGGCAGATACGCAGTATTTT. This chain links TRBV20-1 with TRBJ2-3; D gene unclear. Trimming left V 3 bases short and J 4 bases short, with 17 bases between. CDR1 and CDR2 (germline): DFQATT, SNEGSKA (reference sequence). There are 15 residues in the CDR3.